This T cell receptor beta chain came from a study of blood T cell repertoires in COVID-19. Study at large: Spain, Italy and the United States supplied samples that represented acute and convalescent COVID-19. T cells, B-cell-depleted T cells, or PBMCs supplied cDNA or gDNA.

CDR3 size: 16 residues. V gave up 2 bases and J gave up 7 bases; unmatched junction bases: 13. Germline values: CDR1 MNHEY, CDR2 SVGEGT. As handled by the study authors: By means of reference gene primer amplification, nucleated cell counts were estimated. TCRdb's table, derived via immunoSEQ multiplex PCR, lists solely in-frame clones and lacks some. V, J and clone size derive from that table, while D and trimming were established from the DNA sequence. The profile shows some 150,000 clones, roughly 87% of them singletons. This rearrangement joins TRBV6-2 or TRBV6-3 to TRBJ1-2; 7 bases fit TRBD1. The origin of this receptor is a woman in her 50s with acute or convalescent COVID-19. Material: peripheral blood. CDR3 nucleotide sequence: TGTGCCAGCAGTTACAAGGTCGGTGGGAAGGGGGCTGGCTACACCTTC. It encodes CASSYKVGGKGAGYTF.